This TCR beta chain was recorded in a study of cytomegalovirus exposure and HLA in healthy donors. Turning to the study itself: Early released data comprised tens of millions of unique TCRs from HLA-typed donors.

General study findings and limits: Across donors, sequencing depth was assumed by presence/absence analyses to be roughly uniform. The study listed approximately 160 cytomegalovirus-associated TCR beta chains.

In this sample, this clone turned up a few times. Antigen unknown. Germline CDR1 is PRHDT and CDR2 is FYEKMQ (reference sequence). The J segment lost 7 bases and the V segment lost 3 bases, leaving 7 bases of the junction unmatched. This CDR3 contains 14 residues. PCR was performed using 60 Vbeta and 13 Jbeta primers. Only in-frame clones appear in the TCRdb table, and some are missing; sequencing was by immunoSEQ multiplex PCR. This repertoire shows approximately 200,000 clones, approximately 88% found once; its top ten account for about 0.24%. The TCR sequence derives from a boy under 18 in good health and CMV-seronegative. The specimen sequenced was PBMCs. This rearrangement joins TRBV13 to TRBJ2-7, with 9 bases aligning to TRBD2. The chain's CDR3 is CASSLGLAIGEQYF. The CDR3 bases are TGTGCCAGCAGCTTGGGACTAGCAATTGGGGAGCAGTACTTC.